A selection of T cell receptor beta chains follows, all from one sample in a study of T cells in narcolepsy. Libraries were prepared by immunoSEQ multiplex PCR; TCRdb keeps only in-frame clonotypes and omits some of them. This repertoire shows under 40,000 clones, under 85% found once; its top ten account for 1.3%. Sequencing was performed on CD45RA- memory CD4+ T cells from PBMCs. The receptors here all came from a human donor with narcolepsy. Both conserved end residues are part of each CDR3. Each record gives: CDR3 DNA, CDR3 protein, J gene, D gene, V gene, clone size. A D gene is named only where the DNA matches it firmly. A row's size may be missing; if present it is once, few, many or a size class.

cdr3_nt: TGCGCCAGCAGCTTGGGGGAATCCTCTGGGGCCAACGTCCTGACTTTC
cdr3_aa: CASSLGESSGANVLTF
j_call: TRBJ2-6
d_call: NA
v_call: TRBV5-1
clone_size: NA

cdr3_nt: TGTGCCAGCAGCTTTCAGGGTGACACTGAAGCTTTCTTT
cdr3_aa: CASSFQGDTEAFF
j_call: TRBJ1-1
d_call: NA
v_call: TRBV7-9
clone_size: NA

cdr3_nt: TGTGCCAGCAGCTTGTCAGGGGGCTCTCAGCCCCAGCATTTT
cdr3_aa: CASSLSGGSQPQHF
j_call: TRBJ1-5
d_call: TRBD1
v_call: TRBV7-2
clone_size: once

cdr3_nt: TGCAGCGTTGATTATGGGGATACGCAGTATTTT
cdr3_aa: CSVDYGDTQYF
j_call: TRBJ2-3
d_call: NA
v_call: TRBV29-1
clone_size: NA

cdr3_nt: TGTGCCAGCAGTCGGGGGCGATGGGAGCAGTTCTTC
cdr3_aa: CASSRGRWEQFF
j_call: TRBJ2-1
d_call: NA
v_call: TRBV27
clone_size: NA

cdr3_nt: TGTGCCAGCAGCCCTGGACAGGGAAGAGGCGAGCAGTACTTC
cdr3_aa: CASSPGQGRGEQYF
j_call: TRBJ2-7
d_call: TRBD1
v_call: TRBV7-2
clone_size: NA

cdr3_nt: TGTGCCAGCAGTTTGACTAGCGGGAGCACAGATACGCAGTATTTT
cdr3_aa: CASSLTSGSTDTQYF
j_call: TRBJ2-3
d_call: TRBD2
v_call: TRBV27
clone_size: NA

cdr3_nt: TGTGCCAGCATGAGCCCAACTAATGAAAAACTGTTTTTT
cdr3_aa: CASMSPTNEKLFF
j_call: TRBJ1-4
d_call: NA
v_call: TRBV25-1
clone_size: once

cdr3_nt: TGTGCCAGCAGCTTGGACAGGGGATATAATCAGCCCCAGCATTTT
cdr3_aa: CASSLDRGYNQPQHF
j_call: TRBJ1-5
d_call: TRBD1
v_call: TRBV11-2
clone_size: NA

cdr3_nt: TGTGCCAGCAGTGACGTCGCGGGGGGGACCGCAGATACGCAGTATTTT
cdr3_aa: CASSDVAGGTADTQYF
j_call: TRBJ2-3
d_call: TRBD2
v_call: TRBV6-4
clone_size: NA

cdr3_nt: TGTGCCTCTCACCGGGACCCTGCGAATGAGCAGTTCTTC
cdr3_aa: CASHRDPANEQFF
j_call: TRBJ2-1
d_call: NA
v_call: TRBV30
clone_size: once

cdr3_nt: TGTGCCTGGAGGGGAGGCAGTACCTACGAGCAGTACTTC
cdr3_aa: CAWRGGSTYEQYF
j_call: TRBJ2-7
d_call: NA
v_call: TRBV30
clone_size: once

cdr3_nt: TGTGCCAGCAGCTCTCGTACGGGGACCGGGGAGCTGTTTTTT
cdr3_aa: CASSSRTGTGELFF
j_call: TRBJ2-2
d_call: NA
v_call: TRBV7-8
clone_size: NA

cdr3_nt: TGTGCCAGCAGAGGGACAGGGGGCAAGGGGGCCGGGGAGCTGTTTTTT
cdr3_aa: CASRGTGGKGAGELFF
j_call: TRBJ2-2
d_call: TRBD1
v_call: TRBV28
clone_size: NA

cdr3_nt: TGTGCCAGCAGTCTCCTCCGGGGGGGCGGAGATACGCAGTATTTT
cdr3_aa: CASSLLRGGGDTQYF
j_call: TRBJ2-3
d_call: TRBD2
v_call: TRBV2
clone_size: NA

cdr3_nt: TGTGCCCTAACCCCCGAGACTGGGGATGGCTACACCTTC
cdr3_aa: CALTPETGDGYTF
j_call: TRBJ1-2
d_call: NA
v_call: TRBV30
clone_size: NA

cdr3_nt: TGCGCCAGCAGCATCGAACAGGGGGCGGGGAAGACCCAGTACTTC
cdr3_aa: CASSIEQGAGKTQYF
j_call: TRBJ2-5
d_call: TRBD1
v_call: TRBV5-1
clone_size: NA

cdr3_nt: TGTGCCAGCAGCATCGGGACGGGAGCCTACGAGCAGTACTTC
cdr3_aa: CASSIGTGAYEQYF
j_call: TRBJ2-7
d_call: NA
v_call: TRBV13
clone_size: NA

cdr3_nt: TGTGCCAGCAGCCCTATGGAGGGGGGATTCGAAGGCTACACCTTC
cdr3_aa: CASSPMEGGFEGYTF
j_call: TRBJ1-2
d_call: NA
v_call: TRBV7-9
clone_size: NA

cdr3_nt: TGCTGCGTTGTTGGGGGGGGCGCACGGGCTTTCTTT
cdr3_aa: CCVVGGGARAFF
j_call: TRBJ1-1
d_call: NA
v_call: TRBV29-1
clone_size: NA

cdr3_nt: TGTGCCAGCAGTGACCAGGCGGGGGAGACCCAGTACTTC
cdr3_aa: CASSDQAGETQYF
j_call: TRBJ2-5
d_call: NA
v_call: TRBV6-4
clone_size: NA

cdr3_nt: TGTGCCAGCAGTTTTCCCCGAGATACGCAGTATTTT
cdr3_aa: CASSFPRDTQYF
j_call: TRBJ2-3
d_call: NA
v_call: TRBV27
clone_size: few

cdr3_nt: TGTGCCTGGAGTGTAGGGACAGGGCCTAATTCACCCCTCCACTTT
cdr3_aa: CAWSVGTGPNSPLHF
j_call: TRBJ1-6
d_call: TRBD1
v_call: TRBV30
clone_size: once

cdr3_nt: TGTGCCAGTAGTATCAAGGGTGGCTACACCTTC
cdr3_aa: CASSIKGGYTF
j_call: TRBJ1-2
d_call: NA
v_call: TRBV19
clone_size: NA

cdr3_nt: TGTGCCAGCAGTTACCTTGCGGACGGAGAGGCCCAGCATTTT
cdr3_aa: CASSYLADGEAQHF
j_call: TRBJ1-5
d_call: NA
v_call: TRBV6-6
clone_size: NA

cdr3_nt: TGTGCCAGCAGCCGAGCAGCGGGGATCGGAGAGACCCAGTACTTC
cdr3_aa: CASSRAAGIGETQYF
j_call: TRBJ2-5
d_call: TRBD2
v_call: TRBV5-4
clone_size: NA

cdr3_nt: TGTGCCAGCAGTGACCGGGACAGGGGCCTAAATGAGCAGTTCTTC
cdr3_aa: CASSDRDRGLNEQFF
j_call: TRBJ2-1
d_call: TRBD1
v_call: TRBV2
clone_size: NA

cdr3_nt: TGTGCCAGCAGCTTAGATCAGGGATACAATGAGCAGTTCTTC
cdr3_aa: CASSLDQGYNEQFF
j_call: TRBJ2-1
d_call: NA
v_call: TRBV7-9
clone_size: NA

cdr3_nt: TGTGCCAGCAGCTTAGTGGGGCCTAGGGGGGCGAGCACAGATACGCAGTATTTT
cdr3_aa: CASSLVGPRGASTDTQYF
j_call: TRBJ2-3
d_call: NA
v_call: TRBV7-2
clone_size: NA

cdr3_nt: TGCAGCGTTGAAGGAGGGACAGGGGGCGGCGGCTACACCTTC
cdr3_aa: CSVEGGTGGGGYTF
j_call: TRBJ1-2
d_call: TRBD1
v_call: TRBV29-1
clone_size: NA

cdr3_nt: TGTGCCAGCAGCCCTGGGACTAGCGAAGAGACCCAGTACTTC
cdr3_aa: CASSPGTSEETQYF
j_call: TRBJ2-5
d_call: TRBD2
v_call: TRBV11-1
clone_size: once

cdr3_nt: TGTGCCAGCGGACAAGAAGCGGGCTACACCTTC
cdr3_aa: CASGQEAGYTF
j_call: TRBJ1-2
d_call: NA
v_call: TRBV19
clone_size: NA

cdr3_nt: TGTGCCAGCAGCTTAAGAACCAGGGGGGAATCACCCCTCCACTTT
cdr3_aa: CASSLRTRGESPLHF
j_call: TRBJ1-6
d_call: TRBD1
v_call: TRBV7-9
clone_size: few

cdr3_nt: TGTGCCACCAGCCGTCAGGCGGACATGAGTGGAAAACTGTTTTTT
cdr3_aa: CATSRQADMSGKLFF
j_call: TRBJ1-4
d_call: NA
v_call: TRBV15
clone_size: NA

cdr3_nt: TGCGCCAGCAGCTCACAGGGGGCAACTAATGAAAAACTGTTTTTT
cdr3_aa: CASSSQGATNEKLFF
j_call: TRBJ1-4
d_call: TRBD1
v_call: TRBV5-1
clone_size: NA

cdr3_nt: TGTGCCAGCATGAGTAGGGCTGGGAGCATTCAGTACTTC
cdr3_aa: CASMSRAGSIQYF
j_call: TRBJ2-4
d_call: NA
v_call: TRBV7-2
clone_size: NA

cdr3_nt: TGCGCCAGCAGCTTGGAGGGCAGAGGATTGACTGAAGCTTTCTTT
cdr3_aa: CASSLEGRGLTEAFF
j_call: TRBJ1-1
d_call: NA
v_call: TRBV5-1
clone_size: once

cdr3_nt: TGTGCCAGCAGCAAAGTGACAGGGGGGGGCAATCAGCCCCAGCATTTT
cdr3_aa: CASSKVTGGGNQPQHF
j_call: TRBJ1-5
d_call: NA
v_call: TRBV21-1
clone_size: once

cdr3_nt: TGTGCCAGCAAACCGAGGACAGCTTTGAACACTGAAGCTTTCTTT
cdr3_aa: CASKPRTALNTEAFF
j_call: TRBJ1-1
d_call: NA
v_call: TRBV6-1
clone_size: NA

cdr3_nt: TGTGCCAGTAGAAACCAGACAGATACGCAGTATTTT
cdr3_aa: CASRNQTDTQYF
j_call: TRBJ2-3
d_call: NA
v_call: TRBV19
clone_size: NA

cdr3_nt: TGTGCCAGTGGAGACAGGGCGGATTCGGAAGGCTACACCTTC
cdr3_aa: CASGDRADSEGYTF
j_call: TRBJ1-2
d_call: TRBD1
v_call: TRBV2
clone_size: NA

cdr3_nt: TGTGCCAGTACAACGTCCCGGGGGTTGCCCACTGAAGCTTTCTTT
cdr3_aa: CASTTSRGLPTEAFF
j_call: TRBJ1-1
d_call: NA
v_call: TRBV19
clone_size: NA

cdr3_nt: TGTGCCAGCAGCTCGGTCGGCGGGCAAGAGACCCAGTACTTC
cdr3_aa: CASSSVGGQETQYF
j_call: TRBJ2-5
d_call: NA
v_call: TRBV11-2
clone_size: few

cdr3_nt: TGCGCCAGCAGCTTGGCCTCCAATAGCGGGGGGGCCGGGGATACGCAGTATTTT
cdr3_aa: CASSLASNSGGAGDTQYF
j_call: TRBJ2-3
d_call: TRBD2
v_call: TRBV5-1
clone_size: NA

cdr3_nt: TGTGCCACCAGCAGAGATAAGGGGAACACCATATATTTT
cdr3_aa: CATSRDKGNTIYF
j_call: TRBJ1-3
d_call: NA
v_call: TRBV15
clone_size: NA

cdr3_nt: TGCGCCAGCACGGACAGGGGAGGCCGAAACACTGAAGCTTTCTTT
cdr3_aa: CASTDRGGRNTEAFF
j_call: TRBJ1-1
d_call: TRBD1
v_call: TRBV5-1
clone_size: once